This passage covers 23 T cell receptor beta chains from one sample sequenced in a study of immune evolution from preneoplasia to lung adenocarcinoma. This table comes from immunoSEQ multiplex PCR, and its TCRdb copy is limited to in-frame clones, with some not included. The sample lists several thousand clones, roughly 80% occurring once. The source material was FFPE minimally invasive lung adenocarcinoma tissue. The receptors come from a person aged 70 to 80 with lung adenocarcinoma.

This chain uses TRBV5-1 with TRBJ2-1; the D is unclear. The CDR3 sequence is 14 residues long. Germline loops: CDR1 SGHRS, CDR2 YFSETQ. V was trimmed by 0 bases and J by 3 bases, leaving 7 bases between them. The CDR3: CASSLGVFYNEQFF. CDR3 in DNA: TGCGCCAGCAGCTTGGGAGTTTTCTACAATGAGCAGTTCTTC.

The chain recombines TRBV11-1 with TRBJ2-7; D might be TRBD1 or TRBD2, each matching 5 bases. V dropped 6 bases and J dropped 6 bases, with 18 bases sitting between them. The germline gives CDR1 SGHAT, CDR2 FQDESV (reference sequence). The CDR3 runs to 14 residues. The CDR3 DNA is TGTGCCAGCAGGGCCCGGGCAGGGAGATCCGAGCAGTACTTC. This gives the protein CASRARAGRSEQYF.

The DNA for the CDR3 is TGTGCCAGCAGATACACCGCGGGGGGCGCCTCCTACGAGCAGTACTTC. Its protein product is CASRYTAGGASYEQYF. The rearrangement links TRBV6-5 to TRBJ2-7; 8 bases line up with TRBD2. CDR1 is MNHEY, CDR2 SVGAGI, per germline. Trimming removed 6 bases from V and 0 bases from J; junction bases left unmatched: 10. The CDR3 loop spans 16 amino acids.

This clone was counted only a few times. This chain connects TRBV28 to TRBJ1-4; tentative D call: TRBD1 (6 bases). Trimming stripped 6 bases from V and 2 bases from J, with 10 bases between. Germline V gene sequence: CDR1 MDHEN, CDR2 SYDVKM. The CDR3 has 14 amino acids. In nucleotides, the CDR3 is TGTGCCAGCAGACCAGGGGCGACTAATGAAAAACTGTTTTTT. The encoded protein is CASRPGATNEKLFF.

V gene TRBV4-2 combines with J gene TRBJ2-1, with 8 positions matching TRBD2. The CDR3 has 16 residues. The ends lost 4 bases at V and 4 bases at J; junction bases unmatched: 9. Germline loops: CDR1 LGHNA, CDR2 YNFKEQ. The CDR3 bases are TGTGCCAGCAGCCCGGGGGTAAGCGGGGGATACAATGAGCAGTTCTTC. Protein sequence: CASSPGVSGGYNEQFF.

The chain employs TRBV19 and TRBJ2-7, with D perhaps TRBD1 (7 bases). V gave up 9 bases and J gave up 6 bases, with 21 bases separating them. Germline assignment: CDR1 LNHDA and CDR2 SQIVND (reference sequence). The CDR3 loop spans 14 amino acids. The chain's CDR3 is CASQETGRYREQYF. The DNA for the CDR3 is TGTGCCAGCCAAGAGACAGGGAGGTACCGCGAGCAGTACTTC. Supplemented by reference TRBV19 and TRBJ2-7, the full variable domain reads DGGITQSPKYLFRKEGQNVTLSCEQNLNHDAMYWYRQDPGQGLRLIYYSQIVNDFQKGDIAEGYSVSREKKESFPLTVTSAQKNPTAFYLCASQETGRYREQYFGPGTRLTVT.

The CDR3 nucleotides are TGTGCCAGCACTGACATCTCAATTCAGTACTTC. It yields the protein CASTDISIQYF. The V and J genes are TRBV2 and TRBJ2-4; no definite D call. The V gene lost 7 bases and the J gene lost 10 bases, with 11 bases spanning the gap. Germline CDR1 is SNHLY and CDR2 is FYNNEI. This CDR3 spans 11 amino acids. Drawing the rest from reference TRBV2 and TRBJ2-4, the complete variable domain is EPEVTQTPSHQVTQMGQEVILRCVPISNHLYFYWYRQILGQKVEFLVSFYNNEISEKSEIFDDQFSVERPDGSNFTLKIRSTKLEDSAMYFCASTDISIQYFGAGTRLSVL.

The chain uses TRBV7-9 and TRBJ2-7; perhaps TRBD2 as D (6 bases). Trimming stripped 3 bases from V and 5 bases from J, with 14 bases between. The CDR3 spans 14 residues. In germline, CDR1 is SEHNR, CDR2 FQNEAQ (reference sequence). CDR3 sequence (DNA): TGTGCCAGCAGCTTCGAGCTAGCGAGTAACGAGCAGTACTTC. It is translated as CASSFELASNEQYF.

This chain joins TRBV18 and TRBJ2-7, with 8 bases matching TRBD1. The germline CDR1 and CDR2 sequences are KGHSH and LQKENI. CDR3 length: 15 residues. J was trimmed by 2 bases and V by 2 bases; bases with no gene match: 5. The CDR3 nucleotides read TGTGCCAGCTCACCAAATGGACAGGGTGCCTACGAGCAGTACTTC. Translation: CASSPNGQGAYEQYF. Looking up the rest from reference TRBV18 and TRBJ2-7 gives the full variable domain: NAGVMQNPRHLVRRRGQEARLRCSPMKGHSHVYWYRQLPEEGLKFMVYLQKENIIDESGMPKERFSAEFPKEGPSILRIQQVVRGDSAAYFCASSPNGQGAYEQYFGPGTRLTVT.

The chain uses TRBV6-1 and TRBJ2-5, with 16 bases identical to TRBD2. Looked up from germline, CDR1 is MNHNS and CDR2 is SASEGT. Losses at the gene ends were 3 bases for V and 4 bases for J; bases not matched to a gene: 5. The CDR3 has 17 residues. CDR3 DNA sequence: TGTGCCAGCAGTGACCCGGGACTAGCGGGAGGGGGAGAGACCCAGTACTTC. This codes for CASSDPGLAGGGETQYF.

V and J are TRBV29-1 and TRBJ1-1; a possible D gene is TRBD1 (6 bases). The CDR3 runs to 15 residues. Germline CDR1 is SQVTM and CDR2 is ANQGSEA. Trimming cost V 4 bases and J 0 bases, with 15 bases left between them. CDR3 amino acids: CSVAGAGALNTEAFF. The DNA of the CDR3 is TGCAGCGTTGCGGGCGCAGGGGCCTTGAACACTGAAGCTTTCTTT.

The gene calls are TRBV28 and TRBJ1-3; perhaps TRBD1 as D (5 bases). Per the germline V gene, CDR1 is MDHEN and CDR2 is SYDVKM. V shed 3 bases and J shed 5 bases, with 14 bases lying between them. There are 15 residues in the CDR3. CDR3 DNA sequence: TGTGCCAGCAGTTTGACGGGCAGGGCCAGAAACACCATATATTTT. Protein product: CASSLTGRARNTIYF. The full variable domain, completed using reference TRBV28 and TRBJ1-3, is DVKVTQSSRYLVKRTGEKVFLECVQDMDHENMFWYRQDPGLGLRLIYFSYDVKMKEKGDIPEGYSVSREKKERFSLILESASTNQTSMYLCASSLTGRARNTIYFGEGSWLTVV.

The chain combines TRBV9 with TRBJ2-1, with D perhaps matching TRBD1 (6 bases). The CDR3 is 17 residues long. With 3 bases removed from V and 6 bases from J, the gap between germline ends came to 22 bases. Germline CDR1 is SGDLS and CDR2 is YYNGEE. This CDR3 is CASSAFLLGAEGNEQFF. DNA of the CDR3: TGTGCCAGCAGCGCGTTTCTTTTGGGGGCAGAGGGCAATGAGCAGTTCTTC.

The chain carries TRBV9 and TRBJ2-1; 7 bases match TRBD2. The germline V gene has CDR1 SGDLS and CDR2 YYNGEE. The CDR3 spans 16 residues. V gave up 0 bases and J gave up 4 bases; unmatched junction bases: 7. This chain's CDR3 is CASSVDLSGGYNEQFF. As DNA, the CDR3 is TGTGCCAGCAGCGTAGATCTGTCGGGGGGTTACAATGAGCAGTTCTTC.

This chain links TRBV30 with TRBJ2-7; tentatively, D is TRBD1 (6 bases). The CDR3 consists of 16 residues. Germline lookup yields CDR1 GTSNPN and CDR2 SVGIG (reference sequence). The ends were cut back, 0 bases at V and 5 bases at J, with 20 bases in the middle. This chain's CDR3 is CAWSVQGYRRRDEQYF. As DNA, the CDR3 is TGTGCCTGGAGTGTACAGGGCTATCGGAGGCGGGACGAGCAGTACTTC.

The rearrangement uses TRBV27 and TRBJ2-7; maybe TRBD1 (6 bases). The CDR3 loop spans 14 amino acids. Trimming pared 6 bases from V and 0 bases from J, leaving 12 bases between. The germline gives CDR1 MNHEY, CDR2 SMNVEV (reference sequence). CDR3 in DNA: TGTGCCAGCAGGCAACAGGGATCCTCCTACGAGCAGTACTTC. The encoded protein is CASRQQGSSYEQYF.

The V and J genes are TRBV29-1 and TRBJ2-1, with D tentatively TRBD2 (5 bases). V lost 4 bases, J lost 0 bases, and 16 bases lay in between. Per the germline V gene, CDR1 is SQVTM and CDR2 is ANQGSEA. The CDR3 is 16 amino acids. DNA of the CDR3: TGCAGCGTTGTGGGTGCGGGCCAAGTCTCCTACAATGAGCAGTTCTTC. This codes for CSVVGAGQVSYNEQFF.

This clone was found a few times. CDR3 region: CASSLPGQGFGTEAFF. The CDR3 bases are TGTGCCAGCAGTTTACCAGGACAGGGTTTTGGGACTGAAGCTTTCTTT. The chain uses TRBV28 and TRBJ1-1; 8 bases agree with TRBD1. Germline V gene data show CDR1 as MDHEN and CDR2 as SYDVKM. CDR3 length: 16 residues. Trimming cost V 2 bases and J 5 bases; bases outside gene matches: 10.

The chain combines TRBV2 with TRBJ2-5, with D possibly being TRBD1 (5 bases). The CDR3 has 13 residues. The V gene lost 5 bases and the J gene lost 3 bases, with 10 bases spanning the gap. Germline assignment: CDR1 SNHLY and CDR2 FYNNEI. The DNA for the CDR3 is TGTGCCAGCAGTTCGCAGGGTGAAGAGACCCAGTACTTC. Its translation: CASSSQGEETQYF.

A word on this clone: Additional DNA sequences in this sample encode the identical CDR3. This chain connects TRBV19 to TRBJ1-2; D might be TRBD1 (6 bases). Germline V gives CDR1 LNHDA, CDR2 SQIVND (reference sequence). Trimming took off 8 bases at V and 5 bases at J, with 12 bases between the two ends. The CDR3 runs 12 residues. CDR3 coding DNA: TGTGCCAGTTCCGTGGACAGATATGGCTACACCTTC. Amino acid sequence: CASSVDRYGYTF.

V usage is TRBV4-1 and J usage is TRBJ2-1; weak D call: TRBD2 (6 bases). Germline CDR1 MGHRA, CDR2 YSYEKL. The ends were cut back, 4 bases at V and 0 bases at J, with 13 bases in the middle. CDR3 length: 16 residues. The DNA of the CDR3 is TGCGCCAGCAGCCCGGGACTTTTGAGCTCCTACAATGAGCAGTTCTTC. As protein: CASSPGLLSSYNEQFF.

This clone occurred a few times. J is TRBJ1-1 and V is TRBV9, with a tentative D call TRBD1 (6 bases). Germline loops: CDR1 SGDLS, CDR2 YYNGEE. This CDR3 has 13 amino acids. V lost 2 bases to trimming and J lost 6 bases, with 11 bases between them. The CDR3 loop is CASSVLQGSEAFF. DNA for the CDR3: TGTGCCAGCAGCGTCTTACAGGGATCTGAAGCTTTCTTT.

This chain links TRBV9 with TRBJ2-1, with D possibly being TRBD1 (6 bases). The V gene's germline CDR1 is SGDLS and CDR2 YYNGEE. The CDR3 has 15 amino acids. The germline V and J ends were trimmed by 0 bases and 4 bases, with 11 bases remaining between them. CDR3 region: CASSVEDRIYNEQFF. CDR3 nucleotide sequence: TGTGCCAGCAGCGTAGAGGACAGAATTTACAATGAGCAGTTCTTC.